The clone carrying this T cell receptor beta chain was recorded many times. Its antigen is as yet unknown. V gave up 3 bases and J gave up 8 bases, with 5 bases separating them. The CDR3 length is 11 residues. Looked up from germline, CDR1 is SNHLY and CDR2 is FYNNEI. The CDR3 regions of TCR beta were amplified from RNA transcripts. A first-round RT-PCR of the TCR CDR3 used the HTBI primer set. One entry per CDR3 protein results from TCRdb running MiXCR on the multiplex PCR reads. Here the sample spans roughly 580,000 distinct CDR3 sequences, about 15% being singletons. The source of the sample is a study of T cells in Graves' hyperthyroidism and ophthalmopathy. On the study more broadly: Pretreatment peripheral blood was obtained at initial diagnosis. Study conclusions and caveats: Progression to ophthalmopathy was predicted a median of 6.5 months early. Ophthalmopathy could be told apart from stable hyperthyroidism with a 13 V-J model.

Blood was sampled at initial diagnosis of hyperthyroidism, prior to onset of any ophthalmopathy symptoms. The rearrangement joins TRBV2 to TRBJ2-1; D not resolved. This clonotype was obtained from a woman aged 30 to 39 with Graves' hyperthyroidism that later progressed to Graves' ophthalmopathy. Sequencing input: blood. Here the CDR3 reads CASSEVHEQFF. The CDR3 bases are TGTGCCAGCAGTGAGGTACATGAGCAGTTCTTC.